This T cell receptor (beta chain) was obtained from a study of identical twins. Study-wide results and limits: The authors noted that invariant MAIT and iNKT cells could partly confound zero-insertion analyses. Alpha sequences out of frame and shared by twins had excess low generation probability.

CDR1 is LGHDT and CDR2 is YNNKEL in the germline V gene (reference sequence). The CDR3 is made up of 16 amino acids. There are a few counts of this clonotype. Antigen unknown. The junction shows a germline mismatch at one end, possibly a read error. TCRdb redid the calling of the 5' RACE reads with MiXCR, one entry per CDR3 protein. The sample has 700,000 or so distinct CDR3 sequences, about 9.4% seen once. Healthy Caucasians were all of the donors. The same sample was also used in a study of yellow fever vaccine responses in identical twins. As that study records: After vaccination, twins' T cell response reportedly seemed partly convergent, partly personalized.

The specimen was PBMCs. The J gene is TRBJ2-1, the V gene TRBV3-1, with D perhaps TRBD1 (5 bases). The receptor was derived from a young woman in good health. Here the CDR3 DNA reads TGTGCCAGCAGCCTACGCGACAGCCGCTCCAACAATGAGCAGTTCTTC. This codes for CASSLRDSRSNNEQFF.